The rows below give T cell receptor beta chains drawn from one sample of a study of immune evolution from preneoplasia to lung adenocarcinoma. TCRdb's table, derived via immunoSEQ multiplex PCR, lists solely in-frame clones and lacks some. This table has about 3,400 clones, 60% to 85% appearing once. What was sequenced was FFPE atypical adenomatous hyperplasia tissue from the lung. These TCRs come from a person between 65 and 80 years old with lung adenocarcinoma. Each CDR3 is given with its conserved first and last residue. A D gene is named only where the DNA matches it firmly. Clone size, where shown, is once, few, many, or a class for clones that have expanded.

clone size: -
CDR3 length: 21
J gene: TRBJ2-3
D gene: TRBD2
V gene: TRBV6-1
CDR3 protein: CASSEAVYLKAGDGVTDTQYF
CDR3 DNA: TGTGCCAGCAGTGAAGCAGTTTACCTAAAAGCGGGAGATGGGGTAACAGATACGCAGTATTTT

clone size: -
CDR3 length: 15
J gene: TRBJ1-5
D gene: TRBD1
V gene: TRBV30
CDR3 protein: CAWSRTGRGNQPQHF
CDR3 DNA: TGTGCCTGGTCCCGGACAGGGAGAGGCAATCAGCCCCAGCATTTT

clone size: -
CDR3 length: 13
J gene: TRBJ1-2
D gene: TRBD1
V gene: TRBV7-9
CDR3 protein: CASSFGTDHGYTF
CDR3 DNA: TGTGCCAGCAGTTTCGGGACAGACCATGGCTACACCTTC

clone size: -
CDR3 length: 11
J gene: TRBJ1-4
D gene: -
V gene: TRBV20-1
CDR3 protein: CSASSWEELFF
CDR3 DNA: TGCAGTGCTAGTTCGTGGGAAGAACTGTTTTTT

clone size: -
CDR3 length: 13
J gene: TRBJ2-1
D gene: -
V gene: TRBV28
CDR3 protein: CASSFQTVNEQFF
CDR3 DNA: TGTGCCAGCAGTTTCCAAACGGTCAATGAGCAGTTCTTC

clone size: large
CDR3 length: 12
J gene: TRBJ2-3
D gene: -
V gene: TRBV30
CDR3 protein: CAWGENSDTQYF
CDR3 DNA: TGTGCCTGGGGTGAGAATTCCGATACGCAGTATTTT

clone size: -
CDR3 length: 15
J gene: TRBJ2-7
D gene: TRBD1
V gene: TRBV10-3
CDR3 protein: CAISTPGTGTYEQYF
CDR3 DNA: TGTGCCATCAGTACACCCGGGACAGGGACCTACGAGCAGTACTTC

clone size: -
CDR3 length: 13
J gene: TRBJ2-7
D gene: -
V gene: TRBV14
CDR3 protein: CASSQETVYEQYF
CDR3 DNA: TGTGCCAGCAGCCAAGAGACAGTCTACGAGCAGTACTTC

clone size: -
CDR3 length: 13
J gene: TRBJ2-1
D gene: -
V gene: TRBV9
CDR3 protein: CASSPGTYNEQFF
CDR3 DNA: TGTGCCAGCAGCCCCGGGACTTACAATGAGCAGTTCTTC

clone size: -
CDR3 length: 16
J gene: TRBJ2-7
D gene: -
V gene: TRBV6-6
CDR3 protein: CASSYGAGDSSYEQYF
CDR3 DNA: TGTGCCAGCAGTTACGGGGCAGGGGATTCCTCCTACGAGCAGTACTTC

clone size: -
CDR3 length: 18
J gene: TRBJ1-5
D gene: -
V gene: TRBV5-3
CDR3 protein: CARSLGTQPLRSGQPQHF
CDR3 DNA: TGTGCCAGAAGCTTGGGGACCCAGCCCTTAAGATCTGGTCAGCCCCAGCATTTT

clone size: -
CDR3 length: 14
J gene: TRBJ1-4
D gene: -
V gene: TRBV2
CDR3 protein: CASRQGFGNEKLFF
CDR3 DNA: TGTGCCAGCAGGCAGGGTTTTGGTAATGAAAAACTGTTTTTT

clone size: -
CDR3 length: 19
J gene: TRBJ2-6
D gene: -
V gene: TRBV5-1
CDR3 protein: CASSFLQGGGHSGANVLTF
CDR3 DNA: TGCGCCAGCAGCTTCCTACAGGGAGGGGGCCACTCTGGGGCCAACGTCCTGACTTTC

clone size: -
CDR3 length: 15
J gene: TRBJ2-2
D gene: TRBD2
V gene: TRBV28
CDR3 protein: CASRGAGLETGELFF
CDR3 DNA: TGTGCCAGCAGAGGAGCGGGACTAGAGACCGGGGAGCTGTTTTTT

clone size: few
CDR3 length: 13
J gene: TRBJ2-7
D gene: -
V gene: TRBV7-2
CDR3 protein: CASSLAIRNEQYF
CDR3 DNA: TGTGCCAGCAGCTTAGCAATCCGAAACGAGCAGTACTTC

clone size: -
CDR3 length: 12
J gene: TRBJ2-2
D gene: -
V gene: TRBV19
CDR3 protein: CASSMNTGELFF
CDR3 DNA: TGTGCCAGTAGTATGAACACCGGGGAGCTGTTTTTT

clone size: -
CDR3 length: 11
J gene: TRBJ2-7
D gene: -
V gene: TRBV20-1
CDR3 protein: CSAPTSAEQYF
CDR3 DNA: TGCAGTGCACCGACTAGTGCCGAGCAGTACTTC

clone size: once
CDR3 length: 15
J gene: TRBJ1-2
D gene: -
V gene: TRBV1
CDR3 protein: CTSSQCGTENYGYTF
CDR3 DNA: TGCACCAGCAGCCAATGCGGCACAGAGAACTATGGCTACACCTTC

clone size: -
CDR3 length: 16
J gene: TRBJ2-2
D gene: TRBD1
V gene: TRBV15
CDR3 protein: CATSRGGTGNTGELFF
CDR3 DNA: TGTGCCACCAGCAGAGGCGGGACAGGAAACACCGGGGAGCTGTTTTTT

clone size: -
CDR3 length: 15
J gene: TRBJ2-7
D gene: TRBD1
V gene: TRBV28
CDR3 protein: CASSLWGQFSYEQYF
CDR3 DNA: TGTGCCAGCAGTTTATGGGGACAGTTCTCCTACGAGCAGTACTTC

clone size: -
CDR3 length: 13
J gene: TRBJ2-7
D gene: -
V gene: TRBV7-6
CDR3 protein: CASSLALADEQYF
CDR3 DNA: TGTGCCAGCAGCTTAGCGCTGGCGGACGAGCAGTACTTC

clone size: -
CDR3 length: 19
J gene: TRBJ2-7
D gene: TRBD2
V gene: TRBV5-1
CDR3 protein: CASSSGQGATSGSFHEQYF
CDR3 DNA: TGCGCCAGCAGCTCAGGACAGGGTGCGACTAGCGGGAGTTTCCACGAGCAGTACTTC

clone size: -
CDR3 length: 15
J gene: TRBJ2-2
D gene: TRBD2
V gene: TRBV5-1
CDR3 protein: CASSPSGSGTGELFF
CDR3 DNA: TGCGCCAGCAGCCCCAGCGGGAGCGGCACCGGGGAGCTGTTTTTT

clone size: -
CDR3 length: 15
J gene: TRBJ2-7
D gene: TRBD1
V gene: TRBV6-6
CDR3 protein: CASSSTGGSSYEQYF
CDR3 DNA: TGTGCCAGCAGCTCCACAGGGGGAAGCTCCTACGAGCAGTACTTC

clone size: -
CDR3 length: 15
J gene: TRBJ2-7
D gene: TRBD1
V gene: TRBV6-5
CDR3 protein: CASSYRRTGTYEQYF
CDR3 DNA: TGTGCCAGCAGTTACCGTCGGACAGGGACCTACGAGCAGTACTTC

clone size: once
CDR3 length: 15
J gene: TRBJ2-7
D gene: -
V gene: TRBV27
CDR3 protein: CASSLTSAGTREQYF
CDR3 DNA: TGTGCCAGCAGTCTAACGTCAGCAGGAACCCGCGAGCAGTACTTC

clone size: -
CDR3 length: 15
J gene: TRBJ2-5
D gene: -
V gene: TRBV6-5
CDR3 protein: CASSYSSGFRETQYF
CDR3 DNA: TGTGCCAGCAGTTACTCTTCCGGGTTCAGGGAGACCCAGTACTTC

clone size: -
CDR3 length: 14
J gene: TRBJ2-1
D gene: -
V gene: TRBV5-1
CDR3 protein: CASSRNTPGDEQFF
CDR3 DNA: TGCGCCAGCAGTCGTAATACCCCGGGTGATGAGCAGTTCTTC

clone size: once
CDR3 length: 12
J gene: TRBJ1-1
D gene: -
V gene: TRBV29-1
CDR3 protein: CSVIRRGVEAFF
CDR3 DNA: TGCAGCGTTATTCGAAGGGGCGTTGAAGCTTTCTTT

clone size: -
CDR3 length: 14
J gene: TRBJ1-1
D gene: -
V gene: TRBV6-1
CDR3 protein: CASSGRGRITEAFF
CDR3 DNA: TGTGCCAGCAGTGGAAGGGGCCGTATCACTGAAGCTTTCTTT

clone size: -
CDR3 length: 16
J gene: TRBJ2-7
D gene: -
V gene: TRBV19
CDR3 protein: CASSIRHNRVSYEQYF
CDR3 DNA: TGTGCCAGTAGTATACGACACAACAGGGTGTCCTACGAGCAGTACTTC

clone size: once
CDR3 length: 12
J gene: TRBJ1-6
D gene: -
V gene: TRBV27
CDR3 protein: CASRTVNSPLHF
CDR3 DNA: TGTGCCAGCAGGACGGTAAATTCACCCCTCCACTTT

clone size: -
CDR3 length: 14
J gene: TRBJ2-6
D gene: TRBD2
V gene: TRBV28
CDR3 protein: CASRTGGGANVLTF
CDR3 DNA: TGTGCCAGCAGAACGGGGGGAGGGGCCAACGTCCTGACTTTC

clone size: -
CDR3 length: 15
J gene: TRBJ2-7
D gene: TRBD1
V gene: TRBV10-3
CDR3 protein: CAITADRGDSYEQYF
CDR3 DNA: TGTGCCATCACCGCGGACAGGGGAGACTCCTACGAGCAGTACTTC

clone size: -
CDR3 length: 14
J gene: TRBJ2-5
D gene: -
V gene: TRBV19
CDR3 protein: CASGGSVGGETQYF
CDR3 DNA: TGTGCCAGTGGCGGTTCGGTTGGTGGAGAGACCCAGTACTTC

clone size: -
CDR3 length: 17
J gene: TRBJ2-5
D gene: -
V gene: TRBV4-1
CDR3 protein: CASSQVPRGRGQETQYF
CDR3 DNA: TGCGCCAGCAGCCAAGTGCCTCGGGGGAGAGGGCAAGAGACCCAGTACTTC

clone size: once
CDR3 length: 18
J gene: TRBJ1-2
D gene: -
V gene: TRBV27
CDR3 protein: CASRFFSSRATDNYGYTF
CDR3 DNA: TGTGCCAGCAGGTTCTTTTCGTCCCGAGCGACAGACAACTATGGCTACACCTTC

clone size: -
CDR3 length: 14
J gene: TRBJ1-2
D gene: -
V gene: TRBV28
CDR3 protein: CASSLVDNNYGYTF
CDR3 DNA: TGTGCCAGCAGTTTAGTGGACAATAACTATGGCTACACCTTC

clone size: -
CDR3 length: 15
J gene: TRBJ1-1
D gene: -
V gene: TRBV5-1
CDR3 protein: CASSISGTVNTEAFF
CDR3 DNA: TGCGCCAGCAGCATATCCGGGACGGTGAACACTGAAGCTTTCTTT

clone size: -
CDR3 length: 21
J gene: TRBJ2-1
D gene: TRBD1
V gene: TRBV5-1
CDR3 protein: CASSLAILRFPPPDRDNEQFF
CDR3 DNA: TGCGCCAGCAGCTTGGCTATCCTCCGTTTCCCCCCCCCGGACAGGGACAATGAGCAGTTCTTC

clone size: -
CDR3 length: 15
J gene: TRBJ2-5
D gene: -
V gene: TRBV5-1
CDR3 protein: CASSPGLREGETQYF
CDR3 DNA: TGCGCCAGCAGCCCCGGACTGAGAGAGGGTGAGACCCAGTACTTC

clone size: -
CDR3 length: 12
J gene: TRBJ2-7
D gene: -
V gene: TRBV28
CDR3 protein: CASRPASRGQYF
CDR3 DNA: TGTGCCAGCAGGCCGGCTTCACGTGGGCAGTACTTC

clone size: -
CDR3 length: 14
J gene: TRBJ2-7
D gene: -
V gene: TRBV11-2
CDR3 protein: CASSSTAGSYEQYF
CDR3 DNA: TGTGCCAGCAGCTCCACAGCAGGGTCCTACGAGCAGTACTTC

clone size: -
CDR3 length: 13
J gene: TRBJ2-2
D gene: -
V gene: TRBV30
CDR3 protein: CVWRDRPNRELFF
CDR3 DNA: TGTGTCTGGAGGGACCGCCCAAACCGGGAGCTGTTTTTT

clone size: -
CDR3 length: 13
J gene: TRBJ2-3
D gene: -
V gene: TRBV2
CDR3 protein: CASRWTSTDTQYF
CDR3 DNA: TGTGCCAGCAGATGGACTAGCACAGATACGCAGTATTTT

clone size: few
CDR3 length: 13
J gene: TRBJ2-2
D gene: -
V gene: TRBV7-9
CDR3 protein: CASSFVGTGELFF
CDR3 DNA: TGTGCCAGCAGCTTTGTGGGCACCGGGGAGCTGTTTTTT

clone size: -
CDR3 length: 14
J gene: TRBJ1-5
D gene: -
V gene: TRBV4-1
CDR3 protein: CASSQVPGVQPQHF
CDR3 DNA: TGCGCCAGCAGCCAAGTTCCAGGGGTGCAGCCCCAGCATTTT

clone size: -
CDR3 length: 16
J gene: TRBJ2-2
D gene: TRBD2
V gene: TRBV5-4
CDR3 protein: CASSSQSSGVPGELFF
CDR3 DNA: TGTGCCAGCAGCTCTCAGAGTAGCGGGGTGCCCGGGGAGCTGTTTTTT

clone size: -
CDR3 length: 11
J gene: TRBJ2-1
D gene: -
V gene: TRBV7-9
CDR3 protein: CASSPQDEQFF
CDR3 DNA: TGTGCCAGCAGCCCCCAAGATGAGCAGTTCTTC

clone size: -
CDR3 length: 13
J gene: TRBJ2-5
D gene: -
V gene: TRBV30
CDR3 protein: CAWSVRGVETQYF
CDR3 DNA: TGTGCCTGGAGTGTACGCGGGGTGGAGACCCAGTACTTC

clone size: few
CDR3 length: 14
J gene: TRBJ1-1
D gene: -
V gene: TRBV30
CDR3 protein: CARTDSGYNTEAFF
CDR3 DNA: TGTGCCCGGACGGACAGCGGCTATAACACTGAAGCTTTCTTT

clone size: -
CDR3 length: 15
J gene: TRBJ2-6
D gene: -
V gene: TRBV5-1
CDR3 protein: CASSFSGSGANVLTF
CDR3 DNA: TGCGCCAGCAGCTTTTCGGGTTCTGGGGCCAACGTCCTGACTTTC

clone size: few
CDR3 length: 14
J gene: TRBJ2-7
D gene: TRBD1
V gene: TRBV7-2
CDR3 protein: CASSPGQGTYEQYF
CDR3 DNA: TGTGCCAGCAGTCCCGGACAGGGGACCTACGAGCAGTACTTC

clone size: -
CDR3 length: 16
J gene: TRBJ1-1
D gene: TRBD1
V gene: TRBV5-1
CDR3 protein: CASSLLTGGGNTEAFF
CDR3 DNA: TGCGCCAGCAGCCTCTTGACAGGGGGCGGGAACACTGAAGCTTTCTTT